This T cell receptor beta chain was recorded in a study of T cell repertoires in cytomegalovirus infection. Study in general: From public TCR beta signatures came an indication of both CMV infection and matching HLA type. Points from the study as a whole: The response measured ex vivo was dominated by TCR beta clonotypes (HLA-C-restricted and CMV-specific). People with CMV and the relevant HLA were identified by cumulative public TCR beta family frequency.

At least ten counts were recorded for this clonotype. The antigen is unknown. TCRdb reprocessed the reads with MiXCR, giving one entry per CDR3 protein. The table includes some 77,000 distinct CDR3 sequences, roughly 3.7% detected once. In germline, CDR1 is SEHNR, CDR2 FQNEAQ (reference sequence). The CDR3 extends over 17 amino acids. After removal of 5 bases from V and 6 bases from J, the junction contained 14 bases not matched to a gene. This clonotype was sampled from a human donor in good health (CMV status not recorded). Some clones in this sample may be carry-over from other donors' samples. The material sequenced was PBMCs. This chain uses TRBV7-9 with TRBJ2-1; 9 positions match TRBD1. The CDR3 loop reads CASSKDPGQGLINEQFF. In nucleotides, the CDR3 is TGTGCCAGCAGCAAAGATCCGGGACAGGGTTTGATCAATGAGCAGTTCTTC. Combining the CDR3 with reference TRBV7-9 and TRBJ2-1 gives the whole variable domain DTGVSQNPRHKITKRGQNVTFRCDPISEHNRLYWYRQTLGQGPEFLTYFQNEAQLEKSRLLSDRFSAERPKGSFSTLEIQRTEQGDSAMYLCASSKDPGQGLINEQFFGPGTRLTVL.